This is a list of T cell receptor beta chains from one sample in a study of T cells after yellow fever vaccination. TCRdb used MiXCR to reprocess the 5' RACE reads, holding one entry per CDR3 protein. This repertoire shows around 530,000 distinct CDR3 sequences, 17% found once; its top ten account for 15% to 20%. The material was PBMCs, obtained around 5 days after the first yellow fever vaccination. The receptor set was obtained from a man between 18 and 29 years old who received the YFV17D yellow fever vaccine. The CDR3 runs from the conserved cysteine through the conserved F or W. The D gene is left open where the match is weak. Some rows mark clone size as missing; the rest say once, few, many or name a class of expanded clone.

clone size: .; D gene: TRBD1; V gene: TRBV12-3/TRBV12-4; J gene: TRBJ2-1; CDR3 protein: CASSTQGLNEQFF; CDR3 DNA: TGTGCCAGCAGTACACAGGGGCTCAATGAGCAGTTCTTC
clone size: few; D gene: .; V gene: TRBV7-9; J gene: TRBJ1-3; CDR3 protein: CASPKLSGNTIYF; CDR3 DNA: TGTGCCAGCCCCAAGCTCTCTGGAAACACCATATATTTT
clone size: .; D gene: .; V gene: TRBV5-4; J gene: TRBJ2-2; CDR3 protein: CASSSGHPENTGELFF; CDR3 DNA: TGTGCCAGCAGTTCAGGACACCCTGAGAACACCGGGGAGCTGTTTTTT
clone size: many; D gene: .; V gene: TRBV9; J gene: TRBJ2-1; CDR3 protein: CASSVEEGPYNEQFF; CDR3 DNA: TGTGCCAGCAGCGTAGAGGAGGGGCCCTACAATGAGCAGTTCTTC
clone size: .; D gene: .; V gene: TRBV20-1; J gene: TRBJ2-3; CDR3 protein: CSADSNGGADTQYF; CDR3 DNA: TGCAGTGCTGATTCTAACGGGGGAGCAGATACGCAGTATTTT
clone size: .; D gene: TRBD2; V gene: TRBV7-9; J gene: TRBJ2-2; CDR3 protein: CASSFPGLAANTGELFF; CDR3 DNA: TGTGCCAGCAGCTTCCCGGGACTAGCGGCTAACACCGGGGAGCTGTTTTTT
clone size: .; D gene: TRBD2; V gene: TRBV6-1; J gene: TRBJ2-7; CDR3 protein: CASSPPGGLAGQMEYF; CDR3 DNA: TGTGCCAGCAGTCCGCCTGGGGGACTAGCGGGGCAAATGGAGTACTTC
clone size: few; D gene: .; V gene: TRBV4-1; J gene: TRBJ2-5; CDR3 protein: CASSQDPPRYGQETQYF; CDR3 DNA: TGCGCCAGCAGCCAAGATCCCCCTAGGTACGGCCAAGAGACCCAGTACTTC
clone size: many; D gene: .; V gene: TRBV28; J gene: TRBJ1-1; CDR3 protein: CASSFDPESTEAFF; CDR3 DNA: TGTGCCAGCAGTTTTGACCCCGAGTCCACTGAAGCTTTCTTT
clone size: .; D gene: .; V gene: TRBV2; J gene: TRBJ2-7; CDR3 protein: CASSYRQTSYEQYF; CDR3 DNA: TGTGCCAGCAGCTACAGACAAACCTCCTACGAGCAGTACTTC
clone size: .; D gene: .; V gene: TRBV20-1; J gene: TRBJ2-3; CDR3 protein: CSARGKPSTDTQYF; CDR3 DNA: TGCAGTGCTAGGGGCAAACCTAGCACAGATACGCAGTATTTT
clone size: .; D gene: TRBD1; V gene: TRBV7-9; J gene: TRBJ1-3; CDR3 protein: CASSSQGQGSAGNTIYF; CDR3 DNA: TGTGCCAGCAGCTCCCAAGGACAGGGAAGTGCAGGAAACACCATATATTTT
clone size: .; D gene: TRBD2; V gene: TRBV7-6; J gene: TRBJ2-5; CDR3 protein: CASSLILAETQYF; CDR3 DNA: TGTGCCAGCAGCTTAATACTAGCGGAGACCCAGTACTTC
clone size: .; D gene: TRBD2; V gene: TRBV12-3/TRBV12-4; J gene: TRBJ2-5; CDR3 protein: CASSSSSGGGETQYF; CDR3 DNA: TGTGCCAGCAGTTCGTCTAGCGGGGGTGGGGAGACCCAGTACTTC
clone size: few; D gene: .; V gene: TRBV11-2; J gene: TRBJ2-1; CDR3 protein: CASSSDPGHGVEQFF; CDR3 DNA: TGTGCCAGCAGCTCCGATCCGGGACACGGAGTTGAGCAGTTCTTC
clone size: many; D gene: .; V gene: TRBV5-1; J gene: TRBJ1-2; CDR3 protein: CASSLGTLGYGYTF; CDR3 DNA: TGCGCCAGCAGCCTAGGGACCCTCGGCTATGGCTACACCTTC
clone size: once; D gene: .; V gene: TRBV20-1; J gene: TRBJ1-1; CDR3 protein: CSANHFSRALNTEAFF; CDR3 DNA: TGCAGTGCGAACCACTTCTCTCGGGCACTGAACACTGAAGCTTTCTTT
clone size: .; D gene: TRBD2; V gene: TRBV9; J gene: TRBJ2-3; CDR3 protein: CASSLAGVRDTQYF; CDR3 DNA: TGTGCCAGTTCTCTAGCGGGGGTTCGCGATACGCAGTATTTT
clone size: few; D gene: TRBD1; V gene: TRBV27; J gene: TRBJ1-2; CDR3 protein: CASSQGGLGYTF; CDR3 DNA: TGTGCCAGCAGCCAAGGGGGCTTGGGCTACACCTTC
clone size: many; D gene: TRBD1; V gene: TRBV4-3; J gene: TRBJ2-1; CDR3 protein: CASSRSLRDSNEQFF; CDR3 DNA: TGCGCCAGCAGCCGGAGTCTCCGGGACAGCAATGAGCAGTTCTTC
clone size: .; D gene: TRBD1; V gene: TRBV20-1; J gene: TRBJ1-1; CDR3 protein: CSARVFYRGRTEAFF; CDR3 DNA: TGCAGTGCTAGAGTATTCTACAGGGGGCGCACTGAAGCTTTCTTT
clone size: many; D gene: TRBD2; V gene: TRBV6-1; J gene: TRBJ2-7; CDR3 protein: CASSFRDYSYEQYF; CDR3 DNA: TGTGCCAGCAGCTTCCGGGACTATTCCTACGAGCAGTACTTC
clone size: few; D gene: .; V gene: TRBV20-1; J gene: TRBJ2-6; CDR3 protein: CSALDPSGANVLTF; CDR3 DNA: TGCAGTGCTTTGGACCCCTCTGGGGCCAACGTCCTGACTTTC
clone size: .; D gene: .; V gene: TRBV20-1; J gene: TRBJ2-1; CDR3 protein: CSARDWSSYNEQFF; CDR3 DNA: TGCAGTGCTAGGGACTGGAGCTCCTACAATGAGCAGTTCTTC
clone size: few; D gene: TRBD2; V gene: TRBV7-2; J gene: TRBJ2-1; CDR3 protein: CASSSRLAGGLPNEQFF; CDR3 DNA: TGTGCCAGCAGCTCAAGACTAGCGGGGGGGCTTCCGAATGAGCAGTTCTTC
clone size: few; D gene: .; V gene: TRBV5-1; J gene: TRBJ2-1; CDR3 protein: CASSLTLSYNEQFF; CDR3 DNA: TGCGCCAGCAGCTTAACTCTCTCCTACAATGAGCAGTTCTTC
clone size: .; D gene: .; V gene: TRBV20-1; J gene: TRBJ1-1; CDR3 protein: CRPGATEAFF; CDR3 DNA: TGCAGGCCAGGGGCCACTGAAGCTTTCTTT
clone size: .; D gene: .; V gene: TRBV5-1; J gene: TRBJ2-1; CDR3 protein: CASRSGRDFSYNEQFF; CDR3 DNA: TGCGCCAGCAGGTCGGGCCGAGATTTCTCCTACAATGAGCAGTTCTTC
clone size: .; D gene: .; V gene: TRBV6-5; J gene: TRBJ1-6; CDR3 protein: CASSYSQRGSPLHF; CDR3 DNA: TGTGCCAGCAGTTACTCCCAGAGGGGGTCACCCCTCCACTTT
clone size: few; D gene: .; V gene: TRBV11-2; J gene: TRBJ2-7; CDR3 protein: CASSFRGGMIFQQYF; CDR3 DNA: TGTGCCAGCAGCTTTCGCGGAGGCATGATTTTTCAACAGTACTTC
clone size: .; D gene: .; V gene: TRBV6-1; J gene: TRBJ2-2; CDR3 protein: CASTRPLTGELFF; CDR3 DNA: TGTGCCAGCACCCGACCATTGACCGGGGAGCTGTTTTTT
clone size: .; D gene: .; V gene: TRBV29-1; J gene: TRBJ2-3; CDR3 protein: CSVEGEEGGGDAQYF; CDR3 DNA: TGCAGCGTTGAAGGGGAGGAGGGGGGGGGCGATGCGCAGTATTTT
clone size: few; D gene: .; V gene: TRBV7-2; J gene: TRBJ2-7; CDR3 protein: CAVGNRSYEQYF; CDR3 DNA: TGTGCCGTTGGGAATAGATCCTACGAGCAGTACTTC
clone size: few; D gene: TRBD2; V gene: TRBV6-2/TRBV6-3; J gene: TRBJ2-1; CDR3 protein: CASSYSSGGPWFEQFF; CDR3 DNA: TGTGCCAGCAGTTACTCTTCGGGGGGGCCCTGGTTTGAGCAGTTCTTC
clone size: .; D gene: .; V gene: TRBV20-1; J gene: TRBJ1-3; CDR3 protein: CSARDFHGNTIYF; CDR3 DNA: TGCAGTGCTAGAGATTTCCACGGAAACACCATATATTTT
clone size: .; D gene: .; V gene: TRBV5-1; J gene: TRBJ2-3; CDR3 protein: CASSFRTGRGTDTQYF; CDR3 DNA: TGCGCCAGCAGCTTTAGGACCGGACGGGGCACAGATACGCAGTATTTT
clone size: few; D gene: .; V gene: TRBV20-1; J gene: TRBJ2-4; CDR3 protein: CSARWTANNIQYF; CDR3 DNA: TGCAGTGCTAGATGGACAGCCAACAACATTCAGTACTTC
clone size: .; D gene: .; V gene: TRBV3-1; J gene: TRBJ2-1; CDR3 protein: CASSQGTAPYNEQFF; CDR3 DNA: TGTGCCAGCAGCCAAGGCACAGCCCCCTACAATGAGCAGTTCTTC
clone size: few; D gene: .; V gene: TRBV4-3; J gene: TRBJ1-2; CDR3 protein: CASSSLLNYGYTF; CDR3 DNA: TGCGCCAGCAGTAGTCTTCTTAACTATGGCTACACCTTC
clone size: .; D gene: .; V gene: TRBV5-1; J gene: TRBJ2-3; CDR3 protein: CASSLSTSSTDTQYF; CDR3 DNA: TGCGCCAGCAGCTTGTCTACCTCTAGCACAGATACGCAGTATTTT
clone size: once; D gene: TRBD1; V gene: TRBV4-3; J gene: TRBJ2-1; CDR3 protein: CASSQGTGEGEQFF; CDR3 DNA: TGCGCCAGCAGCCAAGGAACAGGGGAAGGTGAGCAGTTCTTC
clone size: few; D gene: .; V gene: TRBV9; J gene: TRBJ2-7; CDR3 protein: CASNWRAGKSNEQYF; CDR3 DNA: TGTGCCAGCAATTGGCGCGCAGGGAAATCAAATGAGCAGTACTTC
clone size: .; D gene: .; V gene: TRBV28; J gene: TRBJ2-1; CDR3 protein: CASSLTALSSYNEQFF; CDR3 DNA: TGTGCCAGCAGTTTGACTGCTCTTAGCTCCTACAATGAGCAGTTCTTC
clone size: few; D gene: TRBD2; V gene: TRBV6-5; J gene: TRBJ2-7; CDR3 protein: CASSYTGGGGDEQYF; CDR3 DNA: TGTGCCAGCAGTTACACCGGGGGGGGTGGGGATGAGCAGTACTTC
clone size: .; D gene: .; V gene: TRBV4-3; J gene: TRBJ1-1; CDR3 protein: CASSPQIGMSTEAFF; CDR3 DNA: TGCGCCAGCAGCCCTCAAATTGGGATGAGCACTGAAGCTTTCTTT
clone size: once; D gene: .; V gene: TRBV4-2; J gene: TRBJ2-1; CDR3 protein: CASSQGEEEQFF; CDR3 DNA: TGTGCCAGCAGCCAAGGGGAAGAGGAGCAGTTCTTC
clone size: .; D gene: TRBD2; V gene: TRBV5-1; J gene: TRBJ2-1; CDR3 protein: CASRLGERGARYNEQFF; CDR3 DNA: TGCGCCAGCAGATTAGGGGAGCGGGGAGCCAGATATAATGAGCAGTTCTTC
clone size: .; D gene: .; V gene: TRBV24-1; J gene: TRBJ2-1; CDR3 protein: CATSDPQAGRRNEQFF; CDR3 DNA: TGTGCCACCAGTGATCCGCAGGCGGGACGCCGCAATGAGCAGTTCTTC
clone size: .; D gene: .; V gene: TRBV12-3/TRBV12-4; J gene: TRBJ2-1; CDR3 protein: CASSPVARGRQHNEQFF; CDR3 DNA: TGTGCCAGCAGCCCGGTTGCGCGGGGGCGTCAACACAATGAGCAGTTCTTC
clone size: .; D gene: .; V gene: TRBV7-8; J gene: TRBJ2-2; CDR3 protein: CASLGTRDTGELFF; CDR3 DNA: TGTGCCAGCCTCGGGACCCGGGACACCGGGGAGCTGTTTTTT
clone size: .; D gene: .; V gene: TRBV10-3; J gene: TRBJ2-2; CDR3 protein: CAGGQNTGELFF; CDR3 DNA: TGTGCCGGGGGACAGAACACCGGGGAGCTGTTTTTT
clone size: few; D gene: .; V gene: TRBV7-3; J gene: TRBJ2-2; CDR3 protein: CASRTVSNTGELFF; CDR3 DNA: TGTGCCAGCAGGACGGTATCTAACACCGGGGAGCTGTTTTTT
clone size: .; D gene: .; V gene: TRBV7-3; J gene: TRBJ2-1; CDR3 protein: CASGSYNEQFF; CDR3 DNA: TGTGCCAGCGGTAGTTACAATGAGCAGTTCTTC
clone size: few; D gene: .; V gene: TRBV7-2; J gene: TRBJ2-3; CDR3 protein: CASKSGRPDTQYF; CDR3 DNA: TGTGCCAGCAAGTCGGGGAGGCCAGATACGCAGTATTTT
clone size: few; D gene: .; V gene: TRBV15; J gene: TRBJ2-7; CDR3 protein: CATSRDPGAYEQYF; CDR3 DNA: TGTGCCACCAGCAGAGATCCGGGGGCCTACGAGCAGTACTTC
clone size: few; D gene: .; V gene: TRBV29-1; J gene: TRBJ2-3; CDR3 protein: CSSAGSQLADTQYF; CDR3 DNA: TGCAGTTCCGCCGGCAGCCAGCTCGCAGATACGCAGTATTTT